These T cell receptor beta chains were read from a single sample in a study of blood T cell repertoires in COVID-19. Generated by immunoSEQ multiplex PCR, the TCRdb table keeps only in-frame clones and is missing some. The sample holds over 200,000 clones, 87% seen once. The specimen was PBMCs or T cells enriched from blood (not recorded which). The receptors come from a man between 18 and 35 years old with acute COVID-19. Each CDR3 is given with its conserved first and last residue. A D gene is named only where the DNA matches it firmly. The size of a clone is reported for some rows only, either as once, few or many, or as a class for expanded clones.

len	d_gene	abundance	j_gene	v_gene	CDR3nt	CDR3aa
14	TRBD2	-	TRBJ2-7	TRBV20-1	TGCAGTGCTAGTTCGGCTAGCGGGGGCTACGAGCAGTACTTC	CSASSASGGYEQYF
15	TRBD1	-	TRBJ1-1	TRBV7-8	TGTGCCAGCAGCTCCGGGACAGTCATGAACACTGAAGCTTTCTTT	CASSSGTVMNTEAFF
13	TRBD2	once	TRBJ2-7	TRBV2	TGTGCCATCGCGGGACTAGCGAACTACGAGCAGTACTTC	CAIAGLANYEQYF
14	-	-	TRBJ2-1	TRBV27	TGTGCCAGCAGTAAAGCAGCGCCCTACAATGAGCAGTTCTTC	CASSKAAPYNEQFF
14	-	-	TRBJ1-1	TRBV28	TGTGCCAGCAGTTCGGGTTCGGTGAACACTGAAGCTTTCTTT	CASSSGSVNTEAFF
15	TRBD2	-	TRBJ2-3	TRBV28	TGTGCCAGCAGTCCTAGCGGGAACGATGAAGATACGCAGTATTTT	CASSPSGNDEDTQYF
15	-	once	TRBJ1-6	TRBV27	TGTGCCAGCAGGCCGACAGAGAGACGTTATTCACCCCTCCACTTT	CASRPTERRYSPLHF
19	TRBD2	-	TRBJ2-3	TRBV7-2	TGTGCCAGCAGCTTAGTAGGGGGGATTGGCGGGAGGGGCACAGATACGCAGTATTTT	CASSLVGGIGGRGTDTQYF
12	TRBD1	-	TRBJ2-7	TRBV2	TGTGCCAGCACAACAGGGGGCTACGAGCAGTACTTC	CASTTGGYEQYF
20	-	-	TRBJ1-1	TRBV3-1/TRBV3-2	TGTGCCAGCAGCCAAGAGTTCGTCGGCAGGGGCTTCCATAAGGGGACTGAAGCTTTCTTT	CASSQEFVGRGFHKGTEAFF
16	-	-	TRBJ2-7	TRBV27	TGTGCCAGCAGTTTAACCCTCGGGGAGGATGCCTACGAGCAGTACTTC	CASSLTLGEDAYEQYF
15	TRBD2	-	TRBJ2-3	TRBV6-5	TGTGCCAGCAGGGCCGGGACTAGCGGCACAGATACGCAGTATTTT	CASRAGTSGTDTQYF
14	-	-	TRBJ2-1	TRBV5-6	TGTGCCAGCGGCCGCAAGGGAGTCTACAATGAGCAGTTCTTC	CASGRKGVYNEQFF
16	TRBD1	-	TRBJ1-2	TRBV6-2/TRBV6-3	TGTGCCAGCAGTTACGGACAGGGGTTCGGGAACTATGGCTACACCTTC	CASSYGQGFGNYGYTF
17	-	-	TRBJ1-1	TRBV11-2	TGTGCCAGCAGCCTCGTCCCGGACAGAGGGTTTAACACTGAAGCTTTCTTT	CASSLVPDRGFNTEAFF
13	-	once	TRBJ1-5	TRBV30	TGTGCCTGGAGTGCCGGAATCTCGGGGCCCCAGCATTTT	CAWSAGISGPQHF
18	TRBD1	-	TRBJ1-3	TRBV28	TGTGCCAGCAGTCCACCACCGGGACAGCAAGTCTCTGGAAACACCATATATTTT	CASSPPPGQQVSGNTIYF
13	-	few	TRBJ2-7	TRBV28	TGTGCCAGCACCGTTAGATATACCTACGAGCAGTACTTC	CASTVRYTYEQYF
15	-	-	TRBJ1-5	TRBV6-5	TGTGCCAGCAGTTACTCGATTTCGGGTGGTCAGCCCCAGCATTTT	CASSYSISGGQPQHF
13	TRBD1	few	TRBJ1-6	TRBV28	TGTGCCAGCGACAGGGAGGCGGTTTCACCCCTCCACTTT	CASDREAVSPLHF
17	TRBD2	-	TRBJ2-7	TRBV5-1	TGCGCCAGCAGCTTGGCTATATGGACTAGCGGGAGTTCCGAGCAGTACTTC	CASSLAIWTSGSSEQYF
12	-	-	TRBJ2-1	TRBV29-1	TGCAGCGTCGCGGACTACTCCAATGAGCAGTTCTTC	CSVADYSNEQFF
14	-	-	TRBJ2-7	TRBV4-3	TGCGCCAGCAGCCAAGTCCGCGGATCCTACGAGCAGTACTTC	CASSQVRGSYEQYF
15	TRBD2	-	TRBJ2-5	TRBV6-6	TGTGCCAGCAACCTCGGGACTAGCGGAAAAGAGACCCAGTACTTC	CASNLGTSGKETQYF
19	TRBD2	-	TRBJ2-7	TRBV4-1	TGCGCCAGCAGCCAAGAGGGCAGGGGGGTAGCGGGAGGGCCGTACGAGCAGTACTTC	CASSQEGRGVAGGPYEQYF
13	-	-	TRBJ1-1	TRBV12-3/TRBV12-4	TGTGCCAGCAGTACCCGAGTCAACACTGAAGCTTTCTTT	CASSTRVNTEAFF
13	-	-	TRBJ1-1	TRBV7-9	TGTGCCAGCTCTGGCCACATGAACACTGAAGCTTTCTTT	CASSGHMNTEAFF
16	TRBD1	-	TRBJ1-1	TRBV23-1	TGCGCCAGCTCAGACAGGGCCGACGGGACGAACACTGAAGCTTTCTTT	CASSDRADGTNTEAFF
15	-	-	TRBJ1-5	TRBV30	TGTGCCTGGAGTTCCTCCACGGGGGGCAATCAGCCCCAGCATTTT	CAWSSSTGGNQPQHF
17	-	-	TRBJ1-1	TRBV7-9	TGTGCCAGCAGCGGGAAGGGAGGATATGTATTCGGGACTGAAGCTTTCTTT	CASSGKGGYVFGTEAFF
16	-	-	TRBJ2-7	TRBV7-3	TGTGCCAGCAGCCCCGACGGGAGCGGAAGCTCCTACGAGCAGTACTTC	CASSPDGSGSSYEQYF
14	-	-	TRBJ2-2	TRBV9	TGTGCCAGCAGCGTAGGTACGGGCACCGGGGAGCTGTTTTTT	CASSVGTGTGELFF
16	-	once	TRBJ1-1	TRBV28	TGTGCCAGCAGTCAACGTGCGGGACGGAGAAACACTGAAGCTTTCTTT	CASSQRAGRRNTEAFF
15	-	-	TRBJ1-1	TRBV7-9	TGTGCCAGCAGCTTAGATCCGGGAATGAACACTGAAGCTTTCTTT	CASSLDPGMNTEAFF
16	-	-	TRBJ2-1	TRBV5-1	TGCGCCAGCAGCTTGGCAGGGAGGAGCTCCTACAATGAGCAGTTCTTC	CASSLAGRSSYNEQFF
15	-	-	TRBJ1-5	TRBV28	TGTGCCAGCAGTAAGCCTGAGGGGGGCAATCAGCCCCAGCATTTT	CASSKPEGGNQPQHF
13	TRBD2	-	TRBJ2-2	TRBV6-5	TGTGCCATTTCAGCGGGAGTTCCCGGGGAGCTGTTTTTT	CAISAGVPGELFF
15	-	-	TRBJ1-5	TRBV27	TGTGCCAGCAGCACCTTGGGGCAGTTCAATCAGCCCCAGCATTTT	CASSTLGQFNQPQHF
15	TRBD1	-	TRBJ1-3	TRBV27	TGTGCCAGCAGTCCCCAGGGGGCCGGTGGAAACACCATATATTTT	CASSPQGAGGNTIYF
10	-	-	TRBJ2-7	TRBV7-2	TGTGCCAGCAGCTTCAACGAGCAGTACTTC	CASSFNEQYF
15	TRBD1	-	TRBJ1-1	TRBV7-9	TGTGCCAGCAGCACAGGGACAGGGACGAACACTGAAGCTTTCTTT	CASSTGTGTNTEAFF
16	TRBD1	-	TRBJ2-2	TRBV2	TGTGCCAGCAGTTTACAGGGGGCCCTGAACACCGGGGAGCTGTTTTTT	CASSLQGALNTGELFF
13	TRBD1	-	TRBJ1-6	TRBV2	TGTGCCAGCAGGACAGGGGACAGTTCACCCCTCCACTTT	CASRTGDSSPLHF
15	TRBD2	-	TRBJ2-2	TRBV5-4	TGTGCCAGCAGCTTGGATGCTAGCGGGGGTCCGGGGCTGTTTTTT	CASSLDASGGPGLFF
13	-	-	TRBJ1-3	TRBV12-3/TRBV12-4	TGTGCCAGCAGTTCGGGAGCTGGAAACACCATATATTTT	CASSSGAGNTIYF
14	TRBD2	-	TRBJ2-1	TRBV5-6	TGTGCCAGCAGCTCGGGACTAGATTCGCATGAGCAGTTCTTC	CASSSGLDSHEQFF
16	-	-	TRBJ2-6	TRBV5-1	TGCGCCAGCAGCTCCGGACAGTCTTCTGGGGCCAACGTCCTGACTTTC	CASSSGQSSGANVLTF
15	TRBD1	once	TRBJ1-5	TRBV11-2	TGTGCCAGCAGCCGGACAGGGGTTGACAATCAGCCCCAGCATTTT	CASSRTGVDNQPQHF
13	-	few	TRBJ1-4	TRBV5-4	TGTGCCAGCAGCGTGACAGTGGGGGAAAAACTGTTTTTT	CASSVTVGEKLFF
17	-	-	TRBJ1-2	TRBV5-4	TGTGCCAGCAGAACATCCGGGCAGGGGACCCTCCCCTATGGCTACACCTTC	CASRTSGQGTLPYGYTF
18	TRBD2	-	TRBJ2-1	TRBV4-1	TGCGCCAGCAGCCAAGTTAACATGGGACTAGTGTCCTACAATGAGCAGTTCTTC	CASSQVNMGLVSYNEQFF